Here is one T cell receptor beta chain with its context. The antigen remains unidentified. Sequenced by immunoSEQ multiplex PCR; TCRdb stores in-frame clones only, minus some. The sample lists about 1,500,000 clones, roughly 95% occurring once. The data stem from a study of shared clonotypes between healthy human individuals. Broader study findings: Sequencing depth was predicted to influence how clonotypes are shared among donors. On the whole, naive subsets had larger estimated richness than memory subsets had.

The germline CDR1 and CDR2 sequences are SNHLY and FYNNEI. With V trimmed by 6 bases and J by 2 bases, 4 bases remained unmatched. The CDR3 contains 14 residues. Sequenced: naive CD4+ T cells sorted from blood. Noted subset: CD45RA+ positively selected. The TCR originated in a man younger than 45 in good health. The gene calls are TRBV2 and TRBJ1-2, with 9 nucleotides matching TRBD1. DNA of the CDR3: TGTGCCAGCAGCCGGACAGGGGAGAACTATGGCTACACCTTC. As protein: CASSRTGENYGYTF.